This section outlines one TCR beta chain sequence together with its context. The participants were between roughly 18 and 89 years old and came from 24 US areas. The protocol was immunoSEQ multiplex PCR, while the TCRdb copy is restricted to in-frame clones and leaves out a portion. The table records about 210,000 clones, about 86% of them present only once. The data stem from a study of blood T cell repertoires in COVID-19. For the study at large: Samples of COVID-19 (acute and convalescent) were obtained from the United States, Italy and Spain.

J lost 0 bases, V lost 4 bases, and 10 bases had no gene match. The CDR3 length is 18 residues. Germline CDR1 and CDR2: KGHDR and SFDVKD. This sequence was found in a woman between 45 and 65 years old with acute COVID-19. Sequenced sample: PBMCs or T cells enriched from blood (not recorded which). The chain recombines TRBV24-1 with TRBJ2-2; 7 nucleotides agree with TRBD1. CDR3: CATSEPGQPSPNTGELFF. Here the CDR3 DNA reads TGTGCCACCAGTGAACCGGGACAGCCAAGTCCGAACACCGGGGAGCTGTTTTTT.